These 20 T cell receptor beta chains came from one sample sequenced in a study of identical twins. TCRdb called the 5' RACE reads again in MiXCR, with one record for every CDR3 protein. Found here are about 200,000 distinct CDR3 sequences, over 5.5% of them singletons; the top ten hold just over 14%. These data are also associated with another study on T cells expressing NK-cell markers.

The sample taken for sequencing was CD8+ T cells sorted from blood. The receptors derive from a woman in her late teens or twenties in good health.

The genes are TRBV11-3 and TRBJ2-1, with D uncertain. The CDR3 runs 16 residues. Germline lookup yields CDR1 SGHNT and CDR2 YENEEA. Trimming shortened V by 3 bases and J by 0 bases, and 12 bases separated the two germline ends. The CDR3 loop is CASSFASRNSYNEQFF. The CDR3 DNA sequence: TGTGCCAGCAGCTTCGCCTCGAGGAACTCCTACAATGAGCAGTTCTTC.

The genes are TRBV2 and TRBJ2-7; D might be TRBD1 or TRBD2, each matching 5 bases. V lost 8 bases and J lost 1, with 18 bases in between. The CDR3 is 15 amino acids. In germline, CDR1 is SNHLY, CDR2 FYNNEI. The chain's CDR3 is CASHGKRGISYEQYF. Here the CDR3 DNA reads TGTGCCAGCCACGGAAAGAGGGGAATATCCTACGAGCAGTACTTC.

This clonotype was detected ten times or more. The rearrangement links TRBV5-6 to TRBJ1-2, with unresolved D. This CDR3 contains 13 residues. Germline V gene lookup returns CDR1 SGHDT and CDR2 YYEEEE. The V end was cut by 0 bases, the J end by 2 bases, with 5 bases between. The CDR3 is CASSLGRNYGYTF. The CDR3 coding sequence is TGTGCCAGCAGCTTGGGACGGAACTATGGCTACACCTTC.

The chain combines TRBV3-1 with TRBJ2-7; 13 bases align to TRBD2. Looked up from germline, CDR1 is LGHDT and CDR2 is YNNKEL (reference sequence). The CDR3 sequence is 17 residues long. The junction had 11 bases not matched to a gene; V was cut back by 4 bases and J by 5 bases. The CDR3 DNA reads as TGTGCCAGCAGCCGAGTCACCGGAGGACTAGCGGGAGACGAGCAGTACTTC. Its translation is CASSRVTGGLAGDEQYF.

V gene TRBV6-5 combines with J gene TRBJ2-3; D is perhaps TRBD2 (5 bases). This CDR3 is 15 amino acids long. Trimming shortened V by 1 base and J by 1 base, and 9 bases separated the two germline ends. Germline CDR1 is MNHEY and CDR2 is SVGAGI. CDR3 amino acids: CASSYFKGGTDTQYF. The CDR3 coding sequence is TGTGCCAGCAGTTACTTTAAGGGAGGCACAGATACGCAGTATTTT.

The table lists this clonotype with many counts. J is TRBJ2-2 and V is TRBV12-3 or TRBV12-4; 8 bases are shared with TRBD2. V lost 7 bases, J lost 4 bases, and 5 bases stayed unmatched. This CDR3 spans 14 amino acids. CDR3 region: CASNTGGGTGELFF. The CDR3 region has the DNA TGTGCCAGCAATACGGGGGGGGGCACCGGGGAGCTGTTTTTT.

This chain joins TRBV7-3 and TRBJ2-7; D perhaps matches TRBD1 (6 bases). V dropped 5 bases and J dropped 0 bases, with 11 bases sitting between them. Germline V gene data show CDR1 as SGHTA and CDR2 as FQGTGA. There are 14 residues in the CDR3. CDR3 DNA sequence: TGTGCCAGCAGCCAAACAGGGAGCTCCTACGAGCAGTACTTC. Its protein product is CASSQTGSSYEQYF.

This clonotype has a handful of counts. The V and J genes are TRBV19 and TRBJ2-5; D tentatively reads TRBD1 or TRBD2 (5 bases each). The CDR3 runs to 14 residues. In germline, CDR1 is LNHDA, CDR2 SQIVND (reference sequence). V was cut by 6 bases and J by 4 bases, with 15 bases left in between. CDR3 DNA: TGTGCCAGTAGCGACTACAGGAGCCTAGAGACCCAGTACTTC. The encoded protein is CASSDYRSLETQYF.

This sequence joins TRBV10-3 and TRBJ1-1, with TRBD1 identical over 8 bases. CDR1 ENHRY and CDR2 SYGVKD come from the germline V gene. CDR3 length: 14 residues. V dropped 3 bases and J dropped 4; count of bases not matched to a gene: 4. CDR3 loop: CAISDPGQVTEAFF. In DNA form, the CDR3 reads TGTGCCATCAGTGACCCGGGACAGGTCACTGAAGCTTTCTTT.

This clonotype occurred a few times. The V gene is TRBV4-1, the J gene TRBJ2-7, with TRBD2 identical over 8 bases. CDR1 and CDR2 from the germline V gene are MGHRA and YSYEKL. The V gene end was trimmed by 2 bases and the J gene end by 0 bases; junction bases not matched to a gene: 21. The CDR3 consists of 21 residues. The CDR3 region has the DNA TGCGCCAGCAGCCAAATCGGAGAGGAGGCTAGCGGGTGGAGGAGCTCCTACGAGCAGTACTTC. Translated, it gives CASSQIGEEASGWRSSYEQYF.

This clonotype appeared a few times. The CDR3 bases are TGTGCCAGCAGCGTAGGGGGGGAGGCGCAGTATTTT. This codes for CASSVGGEAQYF. This chain joins TRBV9 and TRBJ2-3, with D maybe TRBD2 (6 bases). The CDR3 has 12 residues. Germline CDR1 SGDLS, CDR2 YYNGEE. V lost 0 bases and J 10 bases, leaving 9 bases between the germline ends.

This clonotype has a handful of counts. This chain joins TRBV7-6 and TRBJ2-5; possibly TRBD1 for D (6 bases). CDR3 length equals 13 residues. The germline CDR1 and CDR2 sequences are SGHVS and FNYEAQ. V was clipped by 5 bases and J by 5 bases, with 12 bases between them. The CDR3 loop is CASSHREVETQYF. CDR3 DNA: TGTGCCAGCAGCCACAGGGAAGTCGAGACCCAGTACTTC.

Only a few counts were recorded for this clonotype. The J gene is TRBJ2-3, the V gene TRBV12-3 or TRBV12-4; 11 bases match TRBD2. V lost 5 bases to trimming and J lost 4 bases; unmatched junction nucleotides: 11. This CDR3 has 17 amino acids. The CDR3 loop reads CASSGTSGGAISDTQYF. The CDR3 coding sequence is TGTGCCAGCAGTGGTACTAGCGGGGGTGCAATCTCAGATACGCAGTATTTT.

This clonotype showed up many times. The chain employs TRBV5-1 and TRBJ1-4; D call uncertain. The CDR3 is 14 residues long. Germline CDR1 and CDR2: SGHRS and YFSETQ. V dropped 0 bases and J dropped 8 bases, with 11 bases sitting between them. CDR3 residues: CASSLGAKPEKLFF. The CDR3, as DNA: TGCGCCAGCAGCTTGGGGGCCAAACCGGAAAAACTGTTTTTT.

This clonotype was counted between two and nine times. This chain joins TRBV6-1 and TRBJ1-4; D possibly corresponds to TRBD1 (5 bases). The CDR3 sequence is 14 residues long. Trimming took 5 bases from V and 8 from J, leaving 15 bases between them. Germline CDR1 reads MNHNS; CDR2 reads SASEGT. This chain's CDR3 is CASSPRGGEEKLFF. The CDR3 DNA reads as TGTGCCAGCAGTCCCCGGGGGGGGGAAGAAAAACTGTTTTTT.

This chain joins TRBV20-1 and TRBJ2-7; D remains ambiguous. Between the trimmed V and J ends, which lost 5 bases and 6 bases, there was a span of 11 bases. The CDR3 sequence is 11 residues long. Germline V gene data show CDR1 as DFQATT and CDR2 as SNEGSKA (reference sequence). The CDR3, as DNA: TGCAGTGCTCCGACGGCTCTCGAGCAGTACTTC. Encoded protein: CSAPTALEQYF.

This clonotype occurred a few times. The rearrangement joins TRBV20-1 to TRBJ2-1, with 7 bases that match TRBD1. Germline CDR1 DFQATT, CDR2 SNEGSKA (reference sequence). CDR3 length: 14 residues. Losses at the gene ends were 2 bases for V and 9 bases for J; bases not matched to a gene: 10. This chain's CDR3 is CSARWKTGQGEQFF. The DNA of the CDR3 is TGCAGTGCTAGATGGAAGACAGGGCAGGGTGAGCAGTTCTTC.

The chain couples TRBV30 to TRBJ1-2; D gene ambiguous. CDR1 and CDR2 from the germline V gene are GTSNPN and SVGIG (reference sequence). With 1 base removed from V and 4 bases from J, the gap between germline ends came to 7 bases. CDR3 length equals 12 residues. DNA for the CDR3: TGTGCCTGGAGTGAAAACAGCTATGGCTACACCTTC. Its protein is CAWSENSYGYTF.

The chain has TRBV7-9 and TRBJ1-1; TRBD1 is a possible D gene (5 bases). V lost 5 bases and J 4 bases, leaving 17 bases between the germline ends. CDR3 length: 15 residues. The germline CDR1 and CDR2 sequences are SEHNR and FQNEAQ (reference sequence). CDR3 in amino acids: CASSGGTAGLTEAFF. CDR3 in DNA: TGTGCCAGCAGCGGCGGGACCGCAGGCCTCACTGAAGCTTTCTTT. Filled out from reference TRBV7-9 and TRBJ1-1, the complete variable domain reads DTGVSQNPRHKITKRGQNVTFRCDPISEHNRLYWYRQTLGQGPEFLTYFQNEAQLEKSRLLSDRFSAERPKGSFSTLEIQRTEQGDSAMYLCASSGGTAGLTEAFFGQGTRLTVV.

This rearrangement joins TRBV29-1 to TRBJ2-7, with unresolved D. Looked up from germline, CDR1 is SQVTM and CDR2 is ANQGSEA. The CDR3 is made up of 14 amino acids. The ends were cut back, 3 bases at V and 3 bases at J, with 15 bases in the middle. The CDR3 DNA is TGCAGCGTTGACGTGTCCGGCAGAGGCTACGAGCAGTACTTC. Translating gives CSVDVSGRGYEQYF.